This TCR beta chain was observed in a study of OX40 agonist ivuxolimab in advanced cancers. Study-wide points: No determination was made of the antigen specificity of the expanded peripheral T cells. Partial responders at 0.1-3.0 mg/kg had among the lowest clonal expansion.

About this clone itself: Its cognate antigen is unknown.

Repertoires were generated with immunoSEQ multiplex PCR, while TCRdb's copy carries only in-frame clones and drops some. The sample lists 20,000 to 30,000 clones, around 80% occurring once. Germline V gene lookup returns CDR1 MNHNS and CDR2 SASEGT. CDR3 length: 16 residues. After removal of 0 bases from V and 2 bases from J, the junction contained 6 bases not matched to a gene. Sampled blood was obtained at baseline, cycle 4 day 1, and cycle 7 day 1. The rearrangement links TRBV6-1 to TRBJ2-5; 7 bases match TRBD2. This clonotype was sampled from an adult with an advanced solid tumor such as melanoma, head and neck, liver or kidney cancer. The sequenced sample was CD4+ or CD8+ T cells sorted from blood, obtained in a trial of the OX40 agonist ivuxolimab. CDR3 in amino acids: CASSEAGRGIQETQYF. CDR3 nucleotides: TGTGCCAGCAGTGAAGCAGGGCGGGGGATACAAGAGACCCAGTACTTC.